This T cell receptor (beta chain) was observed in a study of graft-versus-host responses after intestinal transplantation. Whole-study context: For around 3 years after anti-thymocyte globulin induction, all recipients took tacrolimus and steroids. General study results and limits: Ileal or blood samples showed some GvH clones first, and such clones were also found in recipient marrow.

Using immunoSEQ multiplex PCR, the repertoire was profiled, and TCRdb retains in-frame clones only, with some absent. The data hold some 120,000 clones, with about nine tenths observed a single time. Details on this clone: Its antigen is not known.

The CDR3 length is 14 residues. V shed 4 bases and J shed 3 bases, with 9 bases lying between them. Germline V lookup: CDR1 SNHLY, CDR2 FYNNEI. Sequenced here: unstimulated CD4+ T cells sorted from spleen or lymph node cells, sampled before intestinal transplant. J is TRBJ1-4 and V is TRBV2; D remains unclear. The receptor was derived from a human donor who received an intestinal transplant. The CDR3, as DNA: TGTGCCAGCAGTGTGGAGGTTGCTAATGAAAAACTGTTTTTT. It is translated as CASSVEVANEKLFF.